This T cell receptor beta chain was sequenced during a study of T cell changes during pregnancy in multiple sclerosis. Assay: immunoSEQ multiplex PCR; the TCRdb copy retains only in-frame clones and omits some. The sample contains about 39,000 clones, around 84% of which appear only once. This clone was seen a handful of times. V lost 3 bases to trimming and J lost 9 bases; unmatched junction nucleotides: 13. The V gene's germline CDR1 is SGHVS and CDR2 FNYEAQ. CDR3 size: 16 residues. This chain joins TRBV7-6 and TRBJ2-1; 8 bases are a match to TRBD1. The material sequenced was CD4+ T cells from peripheral blood mononuclear cells, taken before pregnancy. The sequence came from a female donor with multiple sclerosis, enrolled in a pregnancy study. CDR3 in amino acids: CASSFGQGRIGGEQFF. The CDR3 coding sequence is TGTGCCAGCAGCTTTGGACAGGGACGGATAGGGGGTGAGCAGTTCTTC. Drawing the rest from reference TRBV7-6 and TRBJ2-1, the complete variable domain is GAGVSQSPRYKVTKRGQDVALRCDPISGHVSLYWYRQALGQGPEFLTYFNYEAQQDKSGLPNDRFSAERPEGSISTLTIQRTEQRDSAMYRCASSFGQGRIGGEQFFGPGTRLTVL.